The source of this TCR beta chain is a study of OX40 agonist ivuxolimab in advanced cancers. Method: immunoSEQ multiplex PCR; TCRdb's copy keeps in-frame clones and lacks some. The sample lists about 58,000 clones, around nine tenths occurring once. Patients were ruled out by autoimmune disease history or systemic immunosuppression. Blood got drawn at baseline, again on cycle 4 day 1, and then on cycle 7 day 1. Overall study findings and caveats: There were, on average, more expanded clones in CD8+ T cells than in CD4+. Normalized expansion of T-cell clones was also low for some nonresponders.

In the case of this clone: The target antigen is unknown.

The J segment lost 3 bases and the V segment lost 4 bases, leaving 3 bases of the junction unmatched. The V gene's germline CDR1 is SGHDT and CDR2 YYEEEE. CDR3 length: 15 residues. This clonotype was sampled from an adult with an advanced solid tumor such as melanoma, head and neck, liver or kidney cancer. This specimen consisted of CD4+ or CD8+ T cells sorted from blood, obtained in a trial of the OX40 agonist ivuxolimab. The V gene is TRBV5-6, the J gene TRBJ2-5; 13 nucleotides line up with TRBD2. The CDR3 DNA is TGTGCCAGCAGCGGCGGACTAGCGGGAGAAGAGACCCAGTACTTC. This sequence encodes CASSGGLAGEETQYF.